Listed below are T cell receptor beta chains from one sample, sequenced in a study of blood T cell repertoires in COVID-19. TCRdb's table, derived via immunoSEQ multiplex PCR, lists solely in-frame clones and lacks some. The sample comprises about 530,000 clones, roughly nine tenths of which are singletons, and roughly 8% rests with the top ten. Specimen: peripheral blood. All receptors derive from a woman between 50 and 59 years old with COVID-19, enrolled during active disease. Both conserved end residues are part of each CDR3. The D gene is left open where the match is weak. Rows give clone size only sometimes, using once, few, many, or a class for an expanded clone.

abundance: NA
d_gene: TRBD2
v_gene: TRBV3-1/TRBV3-2
j_gene: TRBJ2-5
CDR3aa: CASSPAGGQETQYF
CDR3nt: TGTGCCAGCAGCCCGGCGGGGGGGCAAGAGACCCAGTACTTC

abundance: NA
d_gene: NA
v_gene: TRBV2
j_gene: TRBJ2-1
CDR3aa: CASSLAGGPYNEQFF
CDR3nt: TGTGCCAGCAGCCTTGCCGGCGGCCCCTACAATGAGCAGTTCTTC

abundance: NA
d_gene: NA
v_gene: TRBV5-4
j_gene: TRBJ1-5
CDR3aa: CASSQQGDQPQHF
CDR3nt: TGTGCCAGCAGCCAACAAGGGGATCAGCCCCAGCATTTT

abundance: NA
d_gene: NA
v_gene: TRBV4-1
j_gene: TRBJ2-7
CDR3aa: CASSQGTANSYEQYF
CDR3nt: TGCGCCAGCAGCCAAGGGACTGCTAACTCCTACGAGCAGTACTTC

abundance: NA
d_gene: TRBD1
v_gene: TRBV19
j_gene: TRBJ1-5
CDR3aa: CASSILAGGIHQPQHF
CDR3nt: TGTGCCAGTAGTATCCTCGCAGGGGGTATACATCAGCCCCAGCATTTT

abundance: few
d_gene: TRBD1
v_gene: TRBV2
j_gene: TRBJ1-2
CDR3aa: CASSEDDRGAVYGYTF
CDR3nt: TGTGCCAGCAGTGAAGATGACAGGGGCGCCGTCTATGGCTACACCTTC

abundance: NA
d_gene: NA
v_gene: TRBV9
j_gene: TRBJ1-1
CDR3aa: CASSAGDGQGINTEAFF
CDR3nt: TGTGCCAGCAGCGCCGGCGATGGGCAGGGGATAAACACTGAAGCTTTCTTT

abundance: NA
d_gene: NA
v_gene: TRBV24-1
j_gene: TRBJ2-3
CDR3aa: CATSAGDTQYF
CDR3nt: TGTGCCACCAGTGCAGGGGATACGCAGTATTTT

abundance: NA
d_gene: NA
v_gene: TRBV18
j_gene: TRBJ1-1
CDR3aa: CASSDMGNTEAFF
CDR3nt: TGTGCCAGCTCTGACATGGGGAACACTGAAGCTTTCTTT

abundance: NA
d_gene: NA
v_gene: TRBV5-1
j_gene: TRBJ2-1
CDR3aa: CASSLLTGSGGQGEQFF
CDR3nt: TGCGCCAGCAGCTTGTTAACAGGGAGCGGTGGCCAGGGTGAGCAGTTCTTC

abundance: NA
d_gene: TRBD2
v_gene: TRBV25-1
j_gene: TRBJ2-5
CDR3aa: CASWGWASGGHRETQYF
CDR3nt: TGTGCCAGCTGGGGGTGGGCTAGCGGGGGGCATCGAGAGACCCAGTACTTC

abundance: NA
d_gene: TRBD1
v_gene: TRBV19
j_gene: TRBJ2-6
CDR3aa: CASSILGQGFSGANVLTF
CDR3nt: TGTGCCAGTAGTATCCTGGGACAGGGGTTTTCCGGGGCCAACGTCCTGACTTTC

abundance: NA
d_gene: NA
v_gene: TRBV19
j_gene: TRBJ1-2
CDR3aa: CASSIQLGYGYTF
CDR3nt: TGTGCCAGTAGTATACAACTCGGCTATGGCTACACCTTC

abundance: NA
d_gene: NA
v_gene: TRBV6-4
j_gene: TRBJ2-2
CDR3aa: CASSGETGNAGELFF
CDR3nt: TGTGCCAGCAGTGGAGAGACAGGAAACGCCGGGGAGCTGTTTTTT

abundance: few
d_gene: NA
v_gene: TRBV5-4
j_gene: TRBJ1-1
CDR3aa: CASSFTGSNTEAFF
CDR3nt: TGTGCCAGCAGCTTTACAGGGTCGAACACTGAAGCTTTCTTT

abundance: NA
d_gene: NA
v_gene: TRBV2
j_gene: TRBJ1-3
CDR3aa: CASDGRSGNTIYF
CDR3nt: TGTGCCAGCGATGGGAGATCTGGAAACACCATATATTTT

abundance: once
d_gene: TRBD1
v_gene: TRBV2
j_gene: TRBJ2-2
CDR3aa: CASSDPPGGWNTGELFF
CDR3nt: TGTGCCAGCAGTGACCCCCCAGGGGGATGGAACACCGGGGAGCTGTTTTTT

abundance: once
d_gene: NA
v_gene: TRBV14
j_gene: TRBJ2-7
CDR3aa: CASSRIGTYYYEQYF
CDR3nt: TGTGCCAGCAGCCGGATCGGGACATACTACTACGAGCAGTACTTC

abundance: NA
d_gene: TRBD1
v_gene: TRBV29-1
j_gene: TRBJ2-6
CDR3aa: CSVEGQGDVLTF
CDR3nt: TGCAGCGTTGAAGGACAGGGAGACGTCCTGACTTTC

abundance: NA
d_gene: TRBD1
v_gene: TRBV7-9
j_gene: TRBJ2-7
CDR3aa: CASTGDRLYEQYF
CDR3nt: TGTGCCAGCACCGGGGACAGACTATACGAGCAGTACTTC

abundance: NA
d_gene: TRBD1
v_gene: TRBV6-5
j_gene: TRBJ1-1
CDR3aa: CASRQGTEAFF
CDR3nt: TGTGCCAGCAGACAGGGGACTGAAGCTTTCTTT

abundance: NA
d_gene: NA
v_gene: TRBV5-1
j_gene: TRBJ1-1
CDR3aa: CASSLGQGREAFF
CDR3nt: TGCGCCAGCAGCTTGGGTCAGGGCCGTGAAGCTTTCTTT

abundance: NA
d_gene: NA
v_gene: TRBV3-1/TRBV3-2
j_gene: TRBJ1-1
CDR3aa: CASSPFLGSTEAFF
CDR3nt: TGTGCCAGCAGCCCCTTCCTGGGGAGTACTGAAGCTTTCTTT